This T cell receptor (beta chain) was found in a study of shared clonotypes between healthy human individuals. At the level of the study: The study used three CD4 naive, three CD4 memory, two CD8 naive and one CD8 memory plate per donor. General observations from the study: Expectations were that clonotype sharing among donors would be affected by sequencing depth. Researchers found naive subsets generally carried larger estimated richness than memory subsets.

The naive CD8 subset, CD45RO-negative cells positively selected for CCR7, excluded terminally differentiated effector memory CD45RA+ cells. HIV-negative, healthy adults without recent acute infections or vaccinations were the donors. The table lists this clone with a count of one. The antigen is undetermined. CDR1 and CDR2 from the germline V gene are SGHDT and YYEEEE. With 6 bases clipped from V and 4 bases from J, the junction kept 10 bases outside the gene matches. This CDR3 comprises 16 residues. Generated by immunoSEQ multiplex PCR, the TCRdb table keeps only in-frame clones and is missing some. The table shows about 1,800,000 clones, with approximately 94% occurring only once.

This clonotype was obtained from a man between 18 and 29 years old in good health. The chain employs TRBV5-6 and TRBJ2-1, with TRBD2 matching 10 bases. Sequencing was performed on naive CD8+ T cells sorted from blood. CDR3 sequence reads: CASTTVTSGAYNEQFF. Here the CDR3 DNA reads TGTGCCAGCACCACCGTAACTAGCGGGGCATACAATGAGCAGTTCTTC. The full variable domain, completed using reference TRBV5-6 and TRBJ2-1, is DAGVTQSPTHLIKTRGQQVTLRCSPKSGHDTVSWYQQALGQGPQFIFQYYEEEERQRGNFPDRFSGHQFPNYSSELNVNALLLGDSALYLCASTTVTSGAYNEQFFGPGTRLTVL.